Below are 19 T cell receptor beta chains sequenced from a single sample in a study of cytomegalovirus exposure and HLA in healthy donors. The PCR had 60 Vbeta and 13 Jbeta primers. Assay: immunoSEQ multiplex PCR; the TCRdb copy retains only in-frame clones and omits some. Its table lists about 70,000 clones. The specimen sequenced was PBMCs. These receptors came from a female donor in good health and CMV-seropositive.

This chain joins TRBV29-1 and TRBJ2-7; D perhaps matches TRBD1 (6 bases). The V end lost 4 bases, the J end lost 4 bases, and 17 bases lay between the germline ends. The CDR3 extends over 14 amino acids. Germline V gene data show CDR1 as SQVTM and CDR2 as ANQGSEA. CDR3 loop: CSVGDTGTNYEQYF. CDR3 DNA: TGCAGCGTTGGGGATACCGGGACAAATTACGAGCAGTACTTC.

The rearrangement uses TRBV11-2 and TRBJ2-1; possible D gene TRBD2, 6 bases. This CDR3 is built from 12 residues. V was clipped by 8 bases and J by 8 bases, with 13 bases between them. From germline, CDR1 is SGHAT and CDR2 FQNNGV. The CDR3, as DNA: TGTGCCAGCTCGACTAGTTTCTATGAGCAGTTCTTC. Translation: CASSTSFYEQFF.

V and J are TRBV18 and TRBJ1-1, with 9 bases fitting TRBD1. The CDR3 is made up of 14 amino acids. Germline V gene sequence: CDR1 KGHSH, CDR2 LQKENI. Unmatched junction bases numbered 2, after V lost 3 bases and J lost 3 bases. The CDR3 region has the DNA TGTGCCAGCTCACCCGGACAGGGGTACACTGAAGCTTTCTTT. Translation: CASSPGQGYTEAFF.

V usage is TRBV7-9 and J usage is TRBJ2-1; 11 positions agree with TRBD2. V was clipped by 5 bases and J by 8 bases; unmatched bases: 8. Per the germline V gene, CDR1 is SEHNR and CDR2 is FQNEAQ (reference sequence). CDR3 size: 15 residues. This chain's CDR3 is CASSLGLADIDEQFF. The CDR3 nucleotides are TGTGCCAGCAGCCTGGGACTAGCGGATATCGATGAGCAGTTCTTC.

The chain combines TRBV5-4 with TRBJ1-1; 8 bases line up with TRBD1. Germline V gene data show CDR1 as SGHNT and CDR2 as YYREEE (reference sequence). The CDR3 is 16 amino acids. V lost 0 bases, J lost 4 bases, and 8 bases stayed unmatched. The CDR3 loop is CASSLAGRTGSTEAFF. For the CDR3, the DNA is TGTGCCAGCAGCTTGGCCGGGCGGACAGGGAGCACTGAAGCTTTCTTT.

The rearrangement joins TRBV7-9 to TRBJ1-6; 8 nucleotides agree with TRBD1. The V gene's germline CDR1 is SEHNR and CDR2 FQNEAQ (reference sequence). J was trimmed by 7 bases and V by 6 bases; bases with no gene match: 5. There are 14 residues in the CDR3. CDR3 DNA sequence: TGTGCCAGCAGACAGACAGGGGAAAATTCACCCCTCCACTTT. This codes for CASRQTGENSPLHF.

The chain uses TRBV9 and TRBJ2-5; D possibly corresponds to TRBD1 (5 bases). CDR3 length equals 13 residues. In germline, CDR1 is SGDLS, CDR2 YYNGEE. Deletions cut 0 bases from V and 5 bases from J, with 8 bases between. CDR3 sequence (DNA): TGTGCCAGCAGCGTAGGCAGGGTCGAGACCCAGTACTTC. It translates to CASSVGRVETQYF. Full variable domain (rest looked up from reference TRBV9 and TRBJ2-5): DSGVTQTPKHLITATGQRVTLRCSPRSGDLSVYWYQQSLDQGLQFLIQYYNGEERAKGNILERFSAQQFPDLHSELNLSSLELGDSALYFCASSVGRVETQYFGPGTRLLVL.

This chain links TRBV11-1 with TRBJ2-3; 8 nucleotides align to TRBD1. The CDR3 has 16 amino acids. The trim removed 7 bases at V and 3 bases at J, leaving 12 bases unmatched. The V gene's germline CDR1 is SGHAT and CDR2 FQDESV (reference sequence). DNA of the CDR3: TGTGCCAGCACCCTGGACAGGGAATTTGTAACAGATACGCAGTATTTT. Protein product: CASTLDREFVTDTQYF.

This chain links TRBV19 with TRBJ1-1; no definite D call. The CDR3 has 11 amino acids. The germline V and J ends were trimmed by 3 bases and 4 bases, with 3 bases remaining between them. Germline lookup yields CDR1 LNHDA and CDR2 SQIVND (reference sequence). The DNA for the CDR3 is TGTGCCAGTAGTATCGTCACTGAAGCTTTCTTT. Translating it yields CASSIVTEAFF. Looking up the rest from reference TRBV19 and TRBJ1-1 gives the full variable domain: DGGITQSPKYLFRKEGQNVTLSCEQNLNHDAMYWYRQDPGQGLRLIYYSQIVNDFQKGDIAEGYSVSREKKESFPLTVTSAQKNPTAFYLCASSIVTEAFFGQGTRLTVV.

Turning to this clone: In the same sample, other DNA sequences code for this CDR3. This sequence joins TRBV18 and TRBJ1-6; 9 positions agree with TRBD1. CDR1 is KGHSH and CDR2 is LQKENI in the germline V gene. V was pared by 2 bases and J by 8 bases, with 1 base of the junction left unmatched. This CDR3 has 14 residues. CDR3 in amino acids: CASSPGTGHSPLHF. The CDR3 DNA reads TGTGCCAGCTCACCAGGGACAGGGCATTCACCCCTCCACTTT.

The V call is TRBV5-4, the J call TRBJ2-2; the D gene is possibly TRBD2 (5 bases). The CDR3 extends over 15 amino acids. Looked up from germline, CDR1 is SGHNT and CDR2 is YYREEE (reference sequence). V lost 4 bases and J lost 3, with 13 bases in between. This CDR3 is CASSTGPGDTGELFF. In DNA, the CDR3 is TGTGCCAGCAGCACCGGACCCGGGGACACCGGGGAGCTGTTTTTT.

The rearrangement joins TRBV7-6 to TRBJ2-2; TRBD2 matches at 10 bases. V trimming: 6 bases; J trimming: 4 bases; junction bases outside the gene matches: 5. Germline CDR1 is SGHVS and CDR2 is FNYEAQ. The CDR3 is 15 residues long. The CDR3 reads CASSLLAGSTGELFF. CDR3 nucleotide sequence: TGTGCCAGCAGTTTACTAGCGGGGAGCACCGGGGAGCTGTTTTTT. The variable domain in full, completed from reference TRBV7-6 and TRBJ2-2, reads GAGVSQSPRYKVTKRGQDVALRCDPISGHVSLYWYRQALGQGPEFLTYFNYEAQQDKSGLPNDRFSAERPEGSISTLTIQRTEQRDSAMYRCASSLLAGSTGELFFGEGSRLTVL.

The V call is TRBV7-3, the J call TRBJ1-2, with TRBD1 identical over 11 bases. The germline V gene encodes CDR1 SGHTA and CDR2 FQGTGA. Trimming cost V 3 bases and J 4 bases; bases outside gene matches: 4. This CDR3 has 15 amino acids. The CDR3 DNA is TGTGCCAGCAGCTTGGGACAGGGGGGAATCTATGGCTACACCTTC. Amino acid sequence: CASSLGQGGIYGYTF.

The gene calls are TRBV7-2 and TRBJ2-7, with D maybe TRBD1 (6 bases). CDR1 and CDR2 from the germline V gene are SGHTA and FQGNSA. This CDR3 has 16 amino acids. V was shortened by 0 bases and J by 7 bases, with 19 bases between the two germline ends. CDR3 in amino acids: CASSLAGGPVSREQYF. CDR3 sequence (DNA): TGTGCCAGCAGCTTAGCTGGGGGCCCCGTGAGTCGGGAGCAGTACTTC.

CDR3 amino acids: CASSQDLLAVQDEQFF. The DNA of the CDR3 is TGTGCCAGCAGCCAAGATTTGCTAGCGGTACAAGATGAGCAGTTCTTC. V usage is TRBV4-2 and J usage is TRBJ2-1, with 7 bases fitting TRBD2. Germline lookup yields CDR1 LGHNA and CDR2 YNFKEQ. J gave up 8 bases and V 0 bases, and 10 bases lay outside the gene matches. The CDR3 length is 16 residues.

The chain combines TRBV5-1 with TRBJ2-1, with TRBD1 identical over 9 bases. The V gene's germline CDR1 is SGHRS and CDR2 YFSETQ. The ends lost 2 bases at V and 4 bases at J; junction bases unmatched: 4. The length of the CDR3 is 15 residues. Here the CDR3 reads CASSLTGGAYNEQFF. The CDR3 DNA sequence: TGCGCCAGCAGCTTAACAGGGGGCGCGTACAATGAGCAGTTCTTC.

The chain carries TRBV29-1 and TRBJ2-2, with D maybe TRBD2 (5 bases). V shed 3 bases and J shed 8 bases, with 16 bases lying between them. There are 14 residues in the CDR3. Germline CDR1 is SQVTM and CDR2 is ANQGSEA. In nucleotides, the CDR3 is TGCAGCGTTGAGCCTAGAGGGAGTTTGGGGGAGCTGTTTTTT. Amino acid sequence: CSVEPRGSLGELFF.

V is TRBV4-3 and J is TRBJ2-7; D possibly corresponds to TRBD2 (5 bases). Per germline, CDR1 LGHNA and CDR2 YSLEER. This CDR3 spans 14 amino acids. The V and J ends lost 3 bases and 2 bases respectively, with 11 bases between them. The CDR3 spells CASSQRESAYEQYF. The CDR3 DNA reads as TGCGCCAGCAGCCAGAGGGAGAGCGCCTACGAGCAGTACTTC.

The chain joins TRBV28 to TRBJ2-5; 12 bases map to TRBD1. Losses at the gene ends were 6 bases for V and 2 bases for J; bases not matched to a gene: 7. The CDR3 runs 16 residues. Germline V gene sequence: CDR1 MDHEN, CDR2 SYDVKM. The CDR3 loop is CASSGGDRGRQETQYF. DNA for the CDR3: TGTGCCAGCAGCGGGGGGGACAGGGGGCGTCAAGAGACCCAGTACTTC.